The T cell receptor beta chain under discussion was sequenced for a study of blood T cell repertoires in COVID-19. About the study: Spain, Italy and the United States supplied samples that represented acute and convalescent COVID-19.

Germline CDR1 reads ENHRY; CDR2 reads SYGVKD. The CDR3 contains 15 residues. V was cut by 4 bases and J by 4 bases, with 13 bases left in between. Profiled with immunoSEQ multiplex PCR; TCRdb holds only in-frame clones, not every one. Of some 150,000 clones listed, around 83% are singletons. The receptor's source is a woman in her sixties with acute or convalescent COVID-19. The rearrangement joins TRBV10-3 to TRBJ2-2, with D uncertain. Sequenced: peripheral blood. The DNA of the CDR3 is TGTGCCATCAGTGTACGAGACATACGCACCGGGGAGCTGTTTTTT. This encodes CAISVRDIRTGELFF.